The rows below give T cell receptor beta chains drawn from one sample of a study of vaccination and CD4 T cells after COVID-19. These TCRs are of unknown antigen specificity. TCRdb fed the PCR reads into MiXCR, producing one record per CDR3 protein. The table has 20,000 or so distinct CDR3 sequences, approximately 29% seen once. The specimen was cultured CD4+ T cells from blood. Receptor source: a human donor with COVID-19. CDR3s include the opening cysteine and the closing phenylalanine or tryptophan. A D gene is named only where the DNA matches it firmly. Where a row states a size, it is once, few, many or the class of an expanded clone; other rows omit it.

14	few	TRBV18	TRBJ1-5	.	CASSREHSNQPQHF	TGTGCCAGCTCACGGGAGCATAGCAATCAGCCCCAGCATTTT
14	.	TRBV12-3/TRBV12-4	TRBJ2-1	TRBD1	CASSGRDRVNEQFF	TGTGCCAGCAGTGGCCGGGACAGGGTCAATGAGCAGTTCTTC
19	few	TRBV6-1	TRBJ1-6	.	CASRRRYGRGELVDSPLHF	TGTGCCAGCAGACGACGTTATGGCAGGGGAGAGCTTGTGGATTCACCCCTCCACTTT
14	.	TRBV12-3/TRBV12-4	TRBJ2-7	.	CASSLRGTAYEQYF	TGTGCCAGCAGTTTACGGGGCACCGCCTACGAGCAGTACTTC
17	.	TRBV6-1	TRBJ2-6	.	CASSEAFRGSGANVLTF	TGTGCCAGCAGTGAGGCCTTCCGGGGTTCTGGGGCCAACGTCCTGACTTTC
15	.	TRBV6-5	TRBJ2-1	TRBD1	CASSYEGQGYNEQFF	TGTGCCAGCAGTTACGAGGGACAGGGGTACAATGAGCAGTTCTTC
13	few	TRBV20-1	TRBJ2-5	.	CSARQGYQETQYF	TGCAGTGCTAGACAGGGGTACCAAGAGACCCAGTACTTC
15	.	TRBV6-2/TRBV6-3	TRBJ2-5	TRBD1	CASRGGTGKQETQYF	TGTGCCAGCAGGGGCGGGACAGGGAAACAAGAGACCCAGTACTTC
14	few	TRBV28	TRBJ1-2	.	CASEPGASNYGYTF	TGTGCCAGTGAGCCCGGGGCATCTAACTATGGCTACACCTTC
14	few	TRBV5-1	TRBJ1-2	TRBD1	CASSATQGLSGYTF	TGCGCCAGCAGCGCAACACAGGGGCTTAGTGGCTACACCTTC
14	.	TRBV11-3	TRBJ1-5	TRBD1	CASSQVTGRQPQHF	TGTGCCAGCAGTCAGGTGACAGGGCGCCAGCCCCAGCATTTT
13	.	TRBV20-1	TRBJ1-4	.	CSAREVRGQKLFF	TGCAGTGCCAGAGAGGTTCGGGGGCAAAAACTGTTTTTT
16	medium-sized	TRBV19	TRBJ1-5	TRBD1	CASSDLPGQGNQPQHF	TGTGCCAGTAGCGACCTCCCGGGACAGGGGAATCAGCCCCAGCATTTT
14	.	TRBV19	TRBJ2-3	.	CASSIFGGGDTQYF	TGTGCCAGTAGTATTTTCGGGGGAGGAGATACGCAGTATTTT
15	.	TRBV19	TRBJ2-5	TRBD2	CASSIGIGGGETQYF	TGTGCCAGTAGTATAGGAATCGGCGGGGGGGAGACCCAGTACTTC